This is a list of T cell receptor beta chains from one sample in a study of PD-L1 blockade in urothelial cancer. Method: immunoSEQ multiplex PCR; TCRdb's copy keeps in-frame clones and lacks some. This sample has around 100,000 clones, with more than 75% found just once. Sample: PBMCs, taken around atezolizumab (anti-PD-L1) treatment. These receptor sequences come from a man aged 55 to 69 with urothelial cancer. Both conserved end residues are part of each CDR3. A D gene is named only where the DNA matches it firmly. Size is omitted from some rows. Given values are once, few, many or a class for expanded clones.

>TRBV11-2|TRBJ2-2|TRBD2|NA
TGTGCCAGCAGCAGATTAGCGGGGGGCTCCACCGGGGAGCTGTTTTTT
CASSRLAGGSTGELFF
>TRBV16|TRBJ1-3|TRBD1|NA
TGTGCCAGCAGCCAAACCGACAGGGCTGCTGGAAACACCATATATTTT
CASSQTDRAAGNTIYF
>TRBV15|TRBJ2-3|TRBD2|NA
TGTGCCACCAGCAGATCCGGGACTAGCGGGGGGGGCGGGCGGCAGTATTTT
CATSRSGTSGGGGRQYF
>TRBV6-1|TRBJ1-5|NA|few
TGTGCCAGCAGTGGACACCTTAGCAATCAGCCCCAGCATTTT
CASSGHLSNQPQHF
>TRBV20-1|TRBJ2-7|NA|NA
TGCAGTGCTAGTAACAACTACGAGCAGTACTTC
CSASNNYEQYF
>TRBV4-1|TRBJ1-3|NA|NA
TGCGCCAGCAGCCAAGACACAGGGCGAAACACCATATATTTT
CASSQDTGRNTIYF
>TRBV5-1|TRBJ2-5|NA|NA
TGCGCCAGCAGCTCCCCCTCGACAATTCAAGAGACCCAGTACTTC
CASSSPSTIQETQYF
>TRBV4-1|TRBJ2-5|NA|NA
TGCGCCAGCAGCCAAGAGTCTCCGGGGGTGAGGGAGACCCAGTACTTC
CASSQESPGVRETQYF
>TRBV5-1|TRBJ1-1|TRBD1|NA
TGCGCCAGCAGCAGTGAAGGGGGCCCAGCCACTGAAGCTTTCTTT
CASSSEGGPATEAFF
>TRBV14|TRBJ1-6|TRBD1|NA
TGTGCCAGCAGCTACCTAGGGCAGGGGGAGGATTCACCCCTCCACTTT
CASSYLGQGEDSPLHF
>TRBV4-1|TRBJ2-2|NA|few
TGCGCCAGCAGCCAAGAGTTAACCGGGGAGCTGTTTTTT
CASSQELTGELFF
>TRBV5-4|TRBJ2-1|TRBD2|NA
TGTGCCAGCAGTTCCGGGACTAGCGCATACAATGAGCAGTTCTTC
CASSSGTSAYNEQFF
>TRBV6-6|TRBJ2-7|NA|NA
TGTGCCAGCAGCCCCCCCCCTGCGGCCAGCTCCTACGAGCAGTACTTC
CASSPPPAASSYEQYF
>TRBV6-1|TRBJ2-1|NA|NA
TGTGCCAGCAACCTAAAACCCTACAATGAGCAGTTCTTC
CASNLKPYNEQFF
>TRBV27|TRBJ2-1|NA|NA
TGTGCCAGCAGTTTTCTATTGGGCAGGGGCCAATACAATGAGCAGTTCTTC
CASSFLLGRGQYNEQFF
>TRBV5-6|TRBJ1-1|TRBD1|once
TGTGCCAGCAGAATTTACGACAGGGCGAACACTGAAGCTTTCTTT
CASRIYDRANTEAFF
>TRBV15|TRBJ1-2|NA|NA
TGTGCCACCAGCAGAGAAGGGGCCGGTGGCTACACCTTC
CATSREGAGGYTF
>TRBV5-1|TRBJ2-3|NA|NA
TGCGCCAGCAGCTTCGGAGAGATCACAGATACGCAGTATTTT
CASSFGEITDTQYF
>TRBV18|TRBJ1-6|NA|NA
TGTGCCAGCTCACCAGGGCAGAATCCCTATAATTCACCCCTCCACTTT
CASSPGQNPYNSPLHF
>TRBV28|TRBJ1-4|NA|NA
TGTGCCAGACCCAACAGGGCGGCAAATTTT
CARPNRAANF
>TRBV7-8|TRBJ1-5|NA|NA
TGTGCCAGCAGCTTTGGGGGGGCTGGCAATCAGCCCCAGCATTTT
CASSFGGAGNQPQHF
>TRBV4-1|TRBJ1-1|TRBD1|NA
TGCGCCAGCAGCCTCTTGACAGGGGACCCCCCTGAAGCTTTCTTT
CASSLLTGDPPEAFF
>TRBV18|TRBJ1-1|NA|once
TGTGCCAGCTCACCCCCTGAGGCGGGCACTGAAGCTTTCTTT
CASSPPEAGTEAFF
>TRBV2|TRBJ2-3|TRBD2|NA
TGTGCCAGCAGTGATCATCTAGCGGGGGCCTCCACAGATACGCAGTATTTT
CASSDHLAGASTDTQYF
>TRBV27|TRBJ2-3|NA|NA
TGTGCCAGCAGTTTTCCACCGGGACATTACACAGATACGCAGTATTTT
CASSFPPGHYTDTQYF
>TRBV5-1|TRBJ2-1|NA|NA
TGCGCCAGCAGCCCGTTTACAGGGAGCTCCTACAATGAGCAGTTCTTC
CASSPFTGSSYNEQFF
>TRBV5-6|TRBJ2-7|NA|NA
TGTGCCAGCAGCTTCGGTCTCGATACCTACGAGCAGTACTTC
CASSFGLDTYEQYF
>TRBV5-1|TRBJ1-2|NA|NA
TGCGCCAGCAGCTTGGGGTCCGACAGTTCTAACTATGGCTACACCTTC
CASSLGSDSSNYGYTF
>TRBV4-3|TRBJ2-3|TRBD2|NA
TGCGCCAGCAGCCAAGATTGGGGACTAGCGGGGCCGACGGATACGCAGTATTTT
CASSQDWGLAGPTDTQYF
>TRBV5-5|TRBJ2-1|TRBD1|once
TGTGCCAGCAGCTGGACAGGGGGCAATGAGCAGTTCTTC
CASSWTGGNEQFF
>TRBV7-6|TRBJ2-2|NA|NA
TGTGCCAGCAGCGCTCAGGGGGGCGGGAACACCGGGGAGCTGTTTTTT
CASSAQGGGNTGELFF
>TRBV15|TRBJ1-5|NA|NA
TGTGCCACCAGCAGTCCCAGGATGGGGGCTGATCAGCCCCAGCATTTT
CATSSPRMGADQPQHF
>TRBV2|TRBJ2-1|TRBD2|NA
TGTGCCAGCAACCGACCCCGGGCGGGGGGCCTCAATGAGCAGTTCTTC
CASNRPRAGGLNEQFF
>TRBV12-2|TRBJ1-6|NA|NA
TGTGCAAGTCGCTTAGCCCAGGGGGCCCTCTATAATTCACCCCTCCACTTT
CASRLAQGALYNSPLHF
>TRBV19|TRBJ2-1|TRBD2|once
TGTGCCAGTAGTCCCCTCAGCGGGAGGGCCGATGAGCAGTTCTTC
CASSPLSGRADEQFF
>TRBV9|TRBJ2-3|TRBD1|NA
TGTGCCAGCAGCCCCGGAGGTACAGGGGGTACGCAGTATTTT
CASSPGGTGGTQYF
>TRBV5-4|TRBJ1-5|TRBD1|NA
TGTGCCAGCAGCCAAAAGACCTCCGGGACAGGGGTTGGACAGCCCCAGCATTTT
CASSQKTSGTGVGQPQHF
>TRBV11-3|TRBJ1-1|NA|NA
TGTGCCAGCAGCTTAAACCGCCACATGAACACTGAAGCTTTCTTT
CASSLNRHMNTEAFF
>TRBV4-2|TRBJ2-3|NA|NA
TGTGCCAGCAGCCAATCTAGGGCCAGGGGAATTACAGATACGCAGTATTTT
CASSQSRARGITDTQYF
>TRBV5-1|TRBJ1-4|NA|NA
TGCGCCAGCAGCAGTGGCATCGGGGAGGCTAATGAAAAACTGTTTTTT
CASSSGIGEANEKLFF
>TRBV19|TRBJ2-5|TRBD1|NA
TGTGCCAGTAGTCGACAGGGCGTGGAGACCCAGTACTTC
CASSRQGVETQYF
>TRBV6-5|TRBJ2-7|NA|NA
TGTGCCAGCAGTTACTCCCAGACCTACGAGCAGTACTTC
CASSYSQTYEQYF
>TRBV6-5|TRBJ2-5|NA|NA
TGTGCCAGCTGTTGGACAGGGAGGGGGTGCGAGACCCAGTACTTC
CASCWTGRGCETQYF
>TRBV19|TRBJ1-5|TRBD1|few
TGTGCCAGTCGCCCCAGGGGGGCAGGGCAGCCCCAGCATTTT
CASRPRGAGQPQHF
>TRBV27|TRBJ1-3|TRBD1|NA
TGTGCCAGCAGCCTGGACAGGAGCTCTGGAAACACCATATATTTT
CASSLDRSSGNTIYF
>TRBV7-6|TRBJ2-5|TRBD2|once
TGTGCCAGCAGCTCCACTAGCGGGTTGGGGGAGACCCAGTACTTC
CASSSTSGLGETQYF
>TRBV10-1|TRBJ2-3|NA|NA
TGCGCCAGCAGTACAGGGGAGGCCACAGATACGCAGTATTTT
CASSTGEATDTQYF
>TRBV18|TRBJ1-1|TRBD1|NA
TGTGCCAGCTCACCACAGGGGACAGGGGGCACTGAAGCTTTCTTT
CASSPQGTGGTEAFF
>TRBV7-7|TRBJ2-5|TRBD2|NA
TGTGCTAGCAGCCTAAGACTAGCGGGAGCCAACCAAGAGACCCAGTACTTC
CASSLRLAGANQETQYF
>TRBV9|TRBJ1-4|NA|NA
TGTGCCAGCAGCGACGGGGGGCTAGGAGAAAAACTGTTTTTT
CASSDGGLGEKLFF